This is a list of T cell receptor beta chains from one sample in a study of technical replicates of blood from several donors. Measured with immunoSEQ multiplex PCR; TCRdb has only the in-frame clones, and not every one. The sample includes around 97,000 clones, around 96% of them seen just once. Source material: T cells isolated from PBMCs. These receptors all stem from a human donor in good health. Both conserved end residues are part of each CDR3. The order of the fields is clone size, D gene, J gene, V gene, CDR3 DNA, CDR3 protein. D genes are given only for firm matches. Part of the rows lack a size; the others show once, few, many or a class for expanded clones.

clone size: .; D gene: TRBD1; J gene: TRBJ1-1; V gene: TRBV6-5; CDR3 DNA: TGTGCCAGCAGGCAGGGGGCAGAAGCTTTCTTT; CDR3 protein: CASRQGAEAFF
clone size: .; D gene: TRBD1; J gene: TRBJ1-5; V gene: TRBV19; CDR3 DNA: TGTGCCAGTAGTGGGACAGAGATTTTATATAGCAATCAGCCCCAGCATTTT; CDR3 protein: CASSGTEILYSNQPQHF
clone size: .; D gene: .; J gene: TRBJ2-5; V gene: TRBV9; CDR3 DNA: TGTGCCAGCAGCAAAACAGGGTACCAAGAGACCCAGTACTTC; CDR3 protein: CASSKTGYQETQYF
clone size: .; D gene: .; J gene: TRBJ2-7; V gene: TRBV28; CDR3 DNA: TGTGCCAGCGGGGCGGAGCAGTACTTC; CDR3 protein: CASGAEQYF
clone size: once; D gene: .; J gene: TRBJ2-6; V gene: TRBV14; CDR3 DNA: TGTGCCAGCAGCCAAGACCACATCCTTCCTGGGGCCAACGTCCTGACTTTC; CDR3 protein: CASSQDHILPGANVLTF
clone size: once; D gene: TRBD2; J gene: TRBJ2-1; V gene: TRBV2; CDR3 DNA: TGTGCCAGCAGTGAATCTGGTAGCGGGAGATCCTTCAATGAGCAGTTCTTC; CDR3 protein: CASSESGSGRSFNEQFF
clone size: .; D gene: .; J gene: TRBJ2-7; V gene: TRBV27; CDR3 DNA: TGTGCCAGCAGTTTATCATCAGGGGAGTATGCTTACGAGCAGTACTTC; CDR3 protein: CASSLSSGEYAYEQYF
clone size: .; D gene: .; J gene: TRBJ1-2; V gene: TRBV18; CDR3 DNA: TGTGCCAGCTCACCACCGTACAGGGAGGGAGGCTACACCTTC; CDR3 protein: CASSPPYREGGYTF
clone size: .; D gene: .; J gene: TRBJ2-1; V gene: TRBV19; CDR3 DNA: TGTGCCAGTAGTATAGACAGGGGCCCCTACAATGAGCAGTTCTTC; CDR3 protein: CASSIDRGPYNEQFF
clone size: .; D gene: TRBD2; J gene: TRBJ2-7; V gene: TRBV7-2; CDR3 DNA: TGTGCCAGCAGCTTTAAGAGCGGGAGTGTTTCCGAGCAGTACTTC; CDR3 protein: CASSFKSGSVSEQYF
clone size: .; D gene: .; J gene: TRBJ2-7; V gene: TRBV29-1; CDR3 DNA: TGCAGCGTTGTGGGCTCTCTGTCCTACGAGCAGTACTTC; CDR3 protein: CSVVGSLSYEQYF
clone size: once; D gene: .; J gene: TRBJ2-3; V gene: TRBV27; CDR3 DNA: TGTGCCAGCTTATCATACTCTAGCACAGATACGCAGTATTTT; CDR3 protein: CASLSYSSTDTQYF
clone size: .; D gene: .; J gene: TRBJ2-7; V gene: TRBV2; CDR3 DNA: TGTGCCAGCACCCTGAACGGGGGCTACGAGCAGTACTTC; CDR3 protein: CASTLNGGYEQYF
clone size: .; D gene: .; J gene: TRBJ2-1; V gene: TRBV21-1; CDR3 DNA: TGTGCCAGCAGCCGGACTAGCGGGGTCAATGAGCAGTTCTTC; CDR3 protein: CASSRTSGVNEQFF
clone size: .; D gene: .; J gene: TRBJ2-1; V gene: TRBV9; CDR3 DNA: TGTGCCAGCAGCGTAGGCGGGAATGATTACAATGAGCAGTTCTTC; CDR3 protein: CASSVGGNDYNEQFF
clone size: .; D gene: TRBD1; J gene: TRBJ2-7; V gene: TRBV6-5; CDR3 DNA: TGTGCCAGCACTATGGGACAGGGGAGGTACGAGCAGTACTTC; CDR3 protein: CASTMGQGRYEQYF
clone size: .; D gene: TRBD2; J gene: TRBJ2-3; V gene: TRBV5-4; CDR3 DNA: TGTGCCAGCAGCCCAGGCGCGGGAGTAACAGATACGCAGTATTTT; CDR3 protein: CASSPGAGVTDTQYF
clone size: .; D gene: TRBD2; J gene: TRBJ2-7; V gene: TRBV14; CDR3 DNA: TGTGCCAGCAGCCCTCACAAAGCAATGGTAGCGGGAGTCCCATTCTCCTACGAGCAGTACTTC; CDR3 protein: CASSPHKAMVAGVPFSYEQYF
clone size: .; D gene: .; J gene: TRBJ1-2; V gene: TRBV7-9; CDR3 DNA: TGTGCCAGCACCCACCAGTACAGTCTGTATGGCTACACCTTC; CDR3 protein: CASTHQYSLYGYTF
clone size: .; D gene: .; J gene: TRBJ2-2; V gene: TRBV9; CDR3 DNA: TGTGCCAGCAGTATCAGACAGGTTCTGTCGTCCGGGGAGCTGTTTTTT; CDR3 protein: CASSIRQVLSSGELFF
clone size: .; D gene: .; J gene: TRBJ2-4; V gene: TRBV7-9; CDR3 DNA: TGTGCCAGCAGCTCACAGGGTGGCAAAAACATTCAGTACTTC; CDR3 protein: CASSSQGGKNIQYF
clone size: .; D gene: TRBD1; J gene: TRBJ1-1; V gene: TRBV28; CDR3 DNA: TGTGCCACCTATCCGGGCGCGGGACAGCCATTGAACACTGAAGCTTTCTTT; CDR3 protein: CATYPGAGQPLNTEAFF
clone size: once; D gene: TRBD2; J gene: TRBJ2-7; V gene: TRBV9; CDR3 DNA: TGTGCCAGCAGCGCTCTAGCGGACTCCGACGAGCAGTACTTC; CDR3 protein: CASSALADSDEQYF
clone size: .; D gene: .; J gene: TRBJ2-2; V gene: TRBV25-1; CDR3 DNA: TGTGCCAGCAGTGAGTTTAGTAAGCAGACTCACAACACCGGGGAGCTGTTTTTT; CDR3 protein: CASSEFSKQTHNTGELFF
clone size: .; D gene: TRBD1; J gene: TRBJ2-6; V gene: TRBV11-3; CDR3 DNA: TGTGCCAGCAGCTTCTGGGACAGGGTGCCCAGTAGAGGGGCCAACGTCCTGACTTTC; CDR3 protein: CASSFWDRVPSRGANVLTF
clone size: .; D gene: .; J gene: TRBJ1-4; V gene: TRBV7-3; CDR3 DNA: TGTGCCAGCAGCTCCCTAAACTATAAGCGGGAAAAACTGTTTTTT; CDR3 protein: CASSSLNYKREKLFF
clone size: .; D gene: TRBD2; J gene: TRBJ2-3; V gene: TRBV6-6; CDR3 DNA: TGTGCCAGCAGTTCCCGACTAGCGGGAGGAGATACGCAGTATTTT; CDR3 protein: CASSSRLAGGDTQYF